The sequence of this T cell receptor (beta chain) was determined in a study of T-cell reconstitution after alpha-beta-depleted transplantation in children. During its preparation, the TCRbeta library received unique molecular identifiers. Via MiXCR, TCRdb re-called the PCR reads, giving one row per CDR3 protein. The table includes 380,000 or so distinct CDR3 sequences, more than 10% detected once. This clonotype was counted only a few times. This specimen was PBMCs, taken from the stem cell graft. This receptor was identified in a human donor who donated a stem cell graft to a child with Fanconi anemia.

CDR3 residues: CASSLIRQTYGYTF. Written as DNA, the CDR3 is TGTGCCAGCAGCTTGATCCGACAGACTTATGGCTACACCTTC. The chain is built from TRBV7-2 and TRBJ1-2; weak D call: TRBD1 (5 bases). There are 14 residues in the CDR3. Germline assignment: CDR1 SGHTA and CDR2 FQGNSA. Trimming cost V 3 bases and J 5 bases, with 13 bases left between them.